Following are 13 T cell receptor beta chains from one sample sequenced in a study of glioma-infiltrating T cells. The iRepertoire nested amplicon-rescue multiplex PCR amplified TCR alpha and beta CDR3s from RNA. TCRdb re-derived calls from the multiplex PCR reads in MiXCR, one entry per CDR3 protein. The table lists over 80,000 distinct CDR3 sequences, 35% to 45% of them singletons. The specimen sequenced was glioma tissue, nonneoplastic brain tissue, or PBMCs (not recorded which). The receptors stem from a human donor with low-grade glioma or glioblastoma, undergoing nonglioma brain surgery, or in good health (not recorded which).

This clonotype showed up many times. The rearrangement links TRBV4-2 to TRBJ2-1; 9 nucleotides line up with TRBD2. Germline CDR1 LGHNA, CDR2 YNFKEQ. V dropped 0 bases and J dropped 6; count of bases not matched to a gene: 3. The CDR3 totals 15 residues. This chain's CDR3 is CASSQDTTSGNEQFF. The CDR3 DNA is TGTGCCAGCAGCCAAGATACGACTAGCGGCAATGAGCAGTTCTTC.

Points on this clonotype: A read error is possible here, since a much larger clone lies one base away. V is TRBV20-1 and J is TRBJ2-2; 9 bases are shared with TRBD2. The CDR3 has 17 amino acids. Per the germline V gene, CDR1 is DFQATT and CDR2 is SNEGSKA (reference sequence). CDR3 sequence reads: CIANRRAGGRNTGELFF. The DNA of the CDR3 is TGCATTGCCAACAGGAGGGCGGGGGGGCGGAACACCGGGGAGCTGTTTTTT.

Concerning this clonotype: At one of its ends the junction is not consistent with the germline gene, which may arise from a read error. The chain employs TRBV4-1 and TRBJ2-5; D may correspond to TRBD1 or TRBD2 (6 bases each). CDR1 MGHRA and CDR2 YSYEKL come from the germline V gene. The CDR3 is 14 amino acids. The CDR3 nucleotides read TGTGCCAGCAGCCAGGACAGAGGAGGGGAGACCCAGTACTTC. Its translation: CASSQDRGGETQYF.

The chain couples TRBV9 to TRBJ1-6; D is unclear. Germline V gene lookup returns CDR1 SGDLS and CDR2 YYNGEE. The CDR3 sequence is 14 residues long. The germline V and J ends were trimmed by 1 base and 5 bases, with 7 bases remaining between them. The CDR3 coding sequence is TGTGCCAGCAGCGTAAGAACCAATAATTCACCCCTCCACTTT. This sequence encodes CASSVRTNNSPLHF.

This clonotype was counted only a few times. Just one base apart from a much larger clone, this may be a read error. The chain couples TRBV19 to TRBJ1-1; D might be TRBD1 (6 bases). V shed 5 bases and J shed 1 base, with 23 bases lying between them. The CDR3 contains 18 residues. Germline lookup yields CDR1 LNHDA and CDR2 SQIVND (reference sequence). The CDR3 DNA reads TGTGCCAGTAGTCCCTGTTTGGGGACATTTACTAGGAACACTGAAGCTTTCTTT. Its translation: CASSPCLGTFTRNTEAFF.

The sample holds many counts of this clonotype. The CDR3 here is CSARGGHNNSPLHF. Here the CDR3 DNA reads TGCAGTGCTAGGGGCGGACACAATAATTCACCCCTCCACTTT. The chain has TRBV20-1 and TRBJ1-6, with D perhaps matching TRBD1 (5 bases). V lost 3 bases and J lost 5, with 11 bases in between. CDR3 length: 14 residues. Germline loops: CDR1 DFQATT, CDR2 SNEGSKA (reference sequence).

The sample holds many counts of this clonotype. The chain carries TRBV24-1 and TRBJ1-2, with a possible D match to TRBD1 (5 bases). The V and J ends lost 2 bases and 8 bases respectively, with 11 bases between them. The germline gives CDR1 KGHDR, CDR2 SFDVKD. The CDR3 length is 13 residues. As DNA, the CDR3 is TGTGCCACCAGTGATTCCGGGACTCAAGGCTACACCTTC. Translated: CATSDSGTQGYTF.

In this sample, this clonotype turned up many times. The gene calls are TRBV20-1 and TRBJ1-3; the D gene is possibly TRBD1 (5 bases). The CDR3 extends over 15 amino acids. Germline assignment: CDR1 DFQATT and CDR2 SNEGSKA (reference sequence). V dropped 0 bases and J dropped 4 bases, with 13 bases sitting between them. The CDR3 sequence is CSARDSQGGGNTIYF. CDR3 nucleotide sequence: TGCAGTGCTAGAGATTCCCAGGGTGGGGGAAACACCATATATTTT.

In its sample, this clonotype was seen many times. This rearrangement joins TRBV6-1 to TRBJ1-1; D gene unclear. This CDR3 has 14 residues. V lost 0 bases and J 11 bases, leaving 16 bases between the germline ends. The V gene's germline CDR1 is MNHNS and CDR2 SASEGT. The CDR3 loop is CASSEAGSGRMAFF. In DNA, the CDR3 is TGTGCCAGCAGTGAAGCAGGGTCGGGAAGGATGGCTTTCTTT.

This clonotype has ten or more counts. V is TRBV28 and J is TRBJ1-5; D may be TRBD1 (5 bases). This CDR3 has 15 amino acids. Germline CDR1 reads MDHEN; CDR2 reads SYDVKM. Trimming removed 2 bases from V and 1 base from J, with 9 bases in between. The CDR3 loop reads CASSLAGRSNQPQHF. In DNA, the CDR3 is TGTGCCAGCAGTTTAGCGGGACGAAGCAATCAGCCCCAGCATTTT.

As for this clonotype: Being one base from a much bigger clone, this may be a read error. The chain joins TRBV3-1 to TRBJ2-1; TRBD2 agrees at 10 bases. Germline V lookup: CDR1 LGHDT, CDR2 YNNKEL (reference sequence). The CDR3 totals 16 residues. The CDR3 bases are TGTGCCAGCAGCCAATTAGCGGGGGGCCCCTACAATGAGCAGTCCTTC. Protein: CASSQLAGGPYNEQSF.

This clonotype turned up a few times. The conserved phenylalanine or tryptophan is not found at the CDR3 terminus, so this likely reflects a read error. The chain is built from TRBV10-2 and TRBJ2-7; the match to TRBD1 covers 9 bases. The germline V gene encodes CDR1 WSHSY and CDR2 SAAADI. The CDR3 runs 14 residues. J gave up 9 bases and V 3 bases, and 9 bases lay outside the gene matches. In nucleotides, the CDR3 is TGCGCCAGCAGTGATGCCGGGACAGGGTATCGGCAGTACTCC. Encoded protein: CASSDAGTGYRQYS.

This clonotype came up many times. This chain uses TRBV29-1 with TRBJ1-1; 7 bases map to TRBD1. CDR1 and CDR2 from the germline V gene are SQVTM and ANQGSEA. The CDR3 runs 13 residues. J gave up 2 bases and V 6 bases, and 6 bases lay outside the gene matches. The CDR3 sequence is CSVNRDSNTEAFF. The CDR3 coding sequence is TGCAGCGTAAACCGGGACAGCAACACTGAAGCTTTCTTT. Full variable domain (outside the CDR3, taken from reference TRBV29-1 and TRBJ1-1): SAVISQKPSRDICQRGTSLTIQCQVDSQVTMMFWYRQQPGQSLTLIATANQGSEATYESGFVIDKFPISRPNLTFSTLTVSNMSPEDSSIYLCSVNRDSNTEAFFGQGTRLTVV.